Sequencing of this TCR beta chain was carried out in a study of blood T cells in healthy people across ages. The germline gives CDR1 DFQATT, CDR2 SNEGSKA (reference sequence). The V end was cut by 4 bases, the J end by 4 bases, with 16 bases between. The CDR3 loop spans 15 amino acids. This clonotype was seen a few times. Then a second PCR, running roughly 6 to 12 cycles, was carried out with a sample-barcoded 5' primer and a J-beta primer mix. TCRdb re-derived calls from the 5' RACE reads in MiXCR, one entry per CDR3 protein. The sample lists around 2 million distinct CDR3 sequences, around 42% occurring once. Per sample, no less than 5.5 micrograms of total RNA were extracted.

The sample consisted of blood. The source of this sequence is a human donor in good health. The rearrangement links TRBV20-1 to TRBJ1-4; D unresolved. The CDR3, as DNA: TGCAGTGCTACGGACGGAGTGTCACTTAATGAAAAACTGTTTTTT. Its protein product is CSATDGVSLNEKLFF.